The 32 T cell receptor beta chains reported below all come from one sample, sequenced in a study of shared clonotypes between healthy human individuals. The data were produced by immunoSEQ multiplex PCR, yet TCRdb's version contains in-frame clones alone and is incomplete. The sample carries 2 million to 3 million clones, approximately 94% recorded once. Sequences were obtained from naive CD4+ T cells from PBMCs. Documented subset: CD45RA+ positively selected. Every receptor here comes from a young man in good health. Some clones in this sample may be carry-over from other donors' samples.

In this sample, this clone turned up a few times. The CDR3: CASSDSPGNTIYF. CDR3 sequence (DNA): TGTGCCAGCAGCGACTCACCTGGAAACACCATATATTTT. The V and J genes are TRBV9 and TRBJ1-3; D unresolved. The CDR3 runs 13 residues. Germline V gene data show CDR1 as SGDLS and CDR2 as YYNGEE. Deletions cut 3 bases from V and 2 bases from J, with 6 bases between.

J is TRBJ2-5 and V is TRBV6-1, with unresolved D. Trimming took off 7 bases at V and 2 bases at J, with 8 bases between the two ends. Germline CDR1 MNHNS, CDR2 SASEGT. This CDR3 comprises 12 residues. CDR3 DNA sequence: TGTGCCAGCACGGCACATCAAGAGACCCAGTACTTC. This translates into CASTAHQETQYF.

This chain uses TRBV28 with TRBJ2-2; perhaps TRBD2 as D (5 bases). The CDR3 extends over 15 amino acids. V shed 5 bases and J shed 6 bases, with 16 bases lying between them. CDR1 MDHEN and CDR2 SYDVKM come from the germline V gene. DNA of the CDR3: TGTGCCAGCAGTCAACTCCCGCGGGCGTCCGGGGAGCTGTTTTTT. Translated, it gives CASSQLPRASGELFF.

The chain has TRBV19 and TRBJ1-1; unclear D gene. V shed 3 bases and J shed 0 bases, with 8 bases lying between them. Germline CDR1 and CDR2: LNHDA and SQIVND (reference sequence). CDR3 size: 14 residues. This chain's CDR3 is CASSIKTMNTEAFF. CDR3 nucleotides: TGTGCCAGTAGTATTAAAACCATGAACACTGAAGCTTTCTTT.

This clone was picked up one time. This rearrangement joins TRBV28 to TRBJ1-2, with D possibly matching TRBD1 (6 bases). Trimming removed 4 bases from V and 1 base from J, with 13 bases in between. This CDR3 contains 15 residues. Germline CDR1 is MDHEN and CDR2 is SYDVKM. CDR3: CASSSGAGLNYGYTF. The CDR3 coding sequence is TGTGCCAGCAGTTCAGGGGCAGGGCTTAACTATGGCTACACCTTC.

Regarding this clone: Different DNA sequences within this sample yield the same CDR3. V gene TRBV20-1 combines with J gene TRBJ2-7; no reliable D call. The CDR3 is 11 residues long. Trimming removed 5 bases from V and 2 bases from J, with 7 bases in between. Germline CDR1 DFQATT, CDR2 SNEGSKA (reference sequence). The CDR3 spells CSAGRTYEQYF. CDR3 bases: TGCAGTGCTGGACGGACCTACGAGCAGTACTTC.

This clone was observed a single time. The CDR3 nucleotides are TGTGCCAGTAGTCCCCAGCGACTAGCGGGAGAAGATACGCAGTATTTT. Encoded protein: CASSPQRLAGEDTQYF. The chain combines TRBV19 with TRBJ2-3; 12 bases match TRBD2. Germline V CDR1 and CDR2: LNHDA, SQIVND (reference sequence). V gave up 5 bases and J gave up 5 bases; unmatched junction bases: 8. The CDR3 contains 16 residues.

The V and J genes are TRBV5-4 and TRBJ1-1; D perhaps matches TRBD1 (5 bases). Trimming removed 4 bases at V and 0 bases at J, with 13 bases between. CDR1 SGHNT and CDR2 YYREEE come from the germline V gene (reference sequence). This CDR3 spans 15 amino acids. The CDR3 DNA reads TGTGCCAGCAGCCATACCGGGACGGTGAACACTGAAGCTTTCTTT. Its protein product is CASSHTGTVNTEAFF.

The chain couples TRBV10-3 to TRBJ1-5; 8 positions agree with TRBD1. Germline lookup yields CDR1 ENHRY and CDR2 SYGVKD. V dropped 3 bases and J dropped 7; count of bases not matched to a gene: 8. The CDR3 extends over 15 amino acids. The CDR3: CAISDFGQGEQPQHF. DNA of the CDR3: TGTGCCATCAGTGATTTCGGACAGGGCGAGCAGCCCCAGCATTTT.

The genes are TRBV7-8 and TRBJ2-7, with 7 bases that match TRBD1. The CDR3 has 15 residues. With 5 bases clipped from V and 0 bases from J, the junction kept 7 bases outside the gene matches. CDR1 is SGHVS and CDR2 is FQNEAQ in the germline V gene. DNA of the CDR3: TGTGCCAGCAGCCAGACAGGGACATCCTCCTACGAGCAGTACTTC. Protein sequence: CASSQTGTSSYEQYF.

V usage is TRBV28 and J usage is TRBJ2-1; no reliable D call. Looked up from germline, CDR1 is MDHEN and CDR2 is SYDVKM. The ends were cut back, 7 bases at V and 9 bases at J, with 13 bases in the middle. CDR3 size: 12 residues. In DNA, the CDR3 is TGTGCCAGCAATTTCTCCCCCAGTGAGCAGTTCTTC. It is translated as CASNFSPSEQFF.

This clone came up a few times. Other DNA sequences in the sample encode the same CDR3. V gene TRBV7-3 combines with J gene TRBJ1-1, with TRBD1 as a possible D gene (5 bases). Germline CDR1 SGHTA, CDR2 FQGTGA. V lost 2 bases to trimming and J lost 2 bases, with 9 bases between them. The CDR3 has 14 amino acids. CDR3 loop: CASSLQGVNTEAFF. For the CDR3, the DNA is TGTGCCAGCAGCTTACAGGGAGTCAACACTGAAGCTTTCTTT.

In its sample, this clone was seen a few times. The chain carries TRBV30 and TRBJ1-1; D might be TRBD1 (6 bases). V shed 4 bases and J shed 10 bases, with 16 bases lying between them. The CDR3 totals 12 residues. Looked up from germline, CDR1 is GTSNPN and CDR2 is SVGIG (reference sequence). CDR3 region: CAWTGRGGGAFF. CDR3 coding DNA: TGTGCCTGGACGGGCAGGGGCGGGGGAGCTTTCTTT.

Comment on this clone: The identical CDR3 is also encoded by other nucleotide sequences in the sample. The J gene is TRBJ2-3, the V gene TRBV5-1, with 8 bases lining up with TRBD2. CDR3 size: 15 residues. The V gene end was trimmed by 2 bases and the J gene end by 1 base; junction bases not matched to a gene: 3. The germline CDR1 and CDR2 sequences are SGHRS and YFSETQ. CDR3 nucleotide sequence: TGCGCCAGCAGCTTCTTGACTAGCGGCACAGATACGCAGTATTTT. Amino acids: CASSFLTSGTDTQYF.

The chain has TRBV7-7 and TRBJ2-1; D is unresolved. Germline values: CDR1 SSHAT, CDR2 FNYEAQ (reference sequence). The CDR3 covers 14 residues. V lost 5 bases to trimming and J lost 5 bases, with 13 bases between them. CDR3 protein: CASSRTERHNEQFF. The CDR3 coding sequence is TGTGCCAGCAGCCGAACTGAAAGACACAATGAGCAGTTCTTC. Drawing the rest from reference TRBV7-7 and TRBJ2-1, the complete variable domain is GAGVSQSPRYKVTKRGQDVTLRCDPISSHATLYWYQQALGQGPEFLTYFNYEAQPDKSGLPSDRFSAERPEGSISTLTIQRTEQRDSAMYRCASSRTERHNEQFFGPGTRLTVL.

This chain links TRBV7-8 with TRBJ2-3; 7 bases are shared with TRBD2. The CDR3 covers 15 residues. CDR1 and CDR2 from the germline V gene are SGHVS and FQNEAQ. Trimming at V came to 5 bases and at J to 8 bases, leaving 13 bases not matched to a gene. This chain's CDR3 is CASSRERDAGGTQYF. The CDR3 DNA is TGTGCCAGCAGCCGAGAGCGGGACGCCGGGGGTACGCAGTATTTT.

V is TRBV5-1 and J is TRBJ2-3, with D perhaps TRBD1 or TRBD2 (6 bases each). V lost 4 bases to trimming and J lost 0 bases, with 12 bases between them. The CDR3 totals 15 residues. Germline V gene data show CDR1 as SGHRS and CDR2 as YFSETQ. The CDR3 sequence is CASSAGHSSTDTQYF. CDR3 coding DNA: TGCGCCAGCAGCGCGGGACACTCAAGCACAGATACGCAGTATTTT.

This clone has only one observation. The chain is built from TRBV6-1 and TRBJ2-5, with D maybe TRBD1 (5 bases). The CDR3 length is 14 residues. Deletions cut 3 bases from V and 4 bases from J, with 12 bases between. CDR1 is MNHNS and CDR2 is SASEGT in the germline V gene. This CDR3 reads CASSESRGPETQYF. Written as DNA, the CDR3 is TGTGCCAGCAGTGAGTCAAGGGGTCCAGAGACCCAGTACTTC.

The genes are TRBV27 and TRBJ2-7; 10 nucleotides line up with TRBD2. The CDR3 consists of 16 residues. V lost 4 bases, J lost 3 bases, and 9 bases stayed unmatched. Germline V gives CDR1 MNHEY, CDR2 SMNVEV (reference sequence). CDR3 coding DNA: TGTGCCAGCAGTTCTAAGTCGGGACTAGCGCACTACGAGCAGTACTTC. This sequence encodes CASSSKSGLAHYEQYF.

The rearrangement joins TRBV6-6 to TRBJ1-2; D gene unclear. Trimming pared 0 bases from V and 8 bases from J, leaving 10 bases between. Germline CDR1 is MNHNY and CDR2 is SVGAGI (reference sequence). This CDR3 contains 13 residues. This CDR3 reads CASSYSVGFGYTF. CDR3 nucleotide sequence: TGTGCCAGCAGTTACTCGGTGGGCTTCGGCTACACCTTC.

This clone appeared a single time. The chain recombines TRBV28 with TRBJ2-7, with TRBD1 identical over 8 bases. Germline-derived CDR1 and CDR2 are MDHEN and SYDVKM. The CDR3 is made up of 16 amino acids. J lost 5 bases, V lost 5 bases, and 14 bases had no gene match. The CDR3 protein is CASSLLDRGRRHEQYF. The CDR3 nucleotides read TGTGCCAGCAGTCTGCTTGACAGGGGCCGTCGCCACGAGCAGTACTTC.

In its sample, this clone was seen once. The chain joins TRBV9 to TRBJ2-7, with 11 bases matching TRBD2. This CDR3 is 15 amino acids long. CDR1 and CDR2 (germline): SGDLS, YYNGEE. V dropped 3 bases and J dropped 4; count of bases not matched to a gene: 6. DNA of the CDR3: TGTGCCAGCAGCGCATCACTAGCGGGAGTTTACGAGCAGTACTTC. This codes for CASSASLAGVYEQYF.

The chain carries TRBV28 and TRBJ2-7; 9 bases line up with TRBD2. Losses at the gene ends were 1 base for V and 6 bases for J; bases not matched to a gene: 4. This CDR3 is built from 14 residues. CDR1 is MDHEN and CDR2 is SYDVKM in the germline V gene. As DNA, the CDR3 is TGTGCCAGCAGTTTATCGGCGGGAGGGGGCGAGCAGTACTTC. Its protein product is CASSLSAGGGEQYF.

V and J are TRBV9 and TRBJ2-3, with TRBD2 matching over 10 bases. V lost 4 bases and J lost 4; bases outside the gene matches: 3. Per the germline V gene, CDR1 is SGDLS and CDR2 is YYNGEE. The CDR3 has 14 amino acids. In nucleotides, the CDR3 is TGTGCCAGCAGCACACTAGCGGGACCAGATACGCAGTATTTT. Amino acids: CASSTLAGPDTQYF.

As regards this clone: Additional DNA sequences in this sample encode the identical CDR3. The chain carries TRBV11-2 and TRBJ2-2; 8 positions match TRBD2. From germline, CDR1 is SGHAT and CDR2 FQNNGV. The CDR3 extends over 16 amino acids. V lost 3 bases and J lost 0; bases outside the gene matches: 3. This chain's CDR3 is CASSFTSGSNTGELFF. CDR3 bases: TGTGCCAGCAGCTTCACTAGCGGTTCGAACACCGGGGAGCTGTTTTTT.

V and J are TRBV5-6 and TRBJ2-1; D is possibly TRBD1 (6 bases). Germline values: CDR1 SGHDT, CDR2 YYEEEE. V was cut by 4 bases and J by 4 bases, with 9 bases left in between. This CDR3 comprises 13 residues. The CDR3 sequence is CASSRQGYNEQFF. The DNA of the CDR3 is TGTGCCAGCAGCCGCCAGGGGTACAATGAGCAGTTCTTC.

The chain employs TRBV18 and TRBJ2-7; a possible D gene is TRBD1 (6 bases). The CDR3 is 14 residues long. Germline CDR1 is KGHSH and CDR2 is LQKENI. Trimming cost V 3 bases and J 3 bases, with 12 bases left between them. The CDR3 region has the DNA TGTGCCAGCTCACCCGGGACACAAGGCTACGAGCAGTACTTC. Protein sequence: CASSPGTQGYEQYF.

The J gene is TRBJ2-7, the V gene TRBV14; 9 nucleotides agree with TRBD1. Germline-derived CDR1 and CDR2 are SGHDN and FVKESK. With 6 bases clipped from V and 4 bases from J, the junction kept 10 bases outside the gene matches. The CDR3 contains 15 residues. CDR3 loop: CASRLTGTGFYEQYF. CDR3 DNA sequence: TGTGCCAGCAGACTTACCGGGACAGGGTTTTACGAGCAGTACTTC.

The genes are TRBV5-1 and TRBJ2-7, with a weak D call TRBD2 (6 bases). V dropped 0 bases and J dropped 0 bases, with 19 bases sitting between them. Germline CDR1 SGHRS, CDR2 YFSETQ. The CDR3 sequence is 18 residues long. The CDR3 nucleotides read TGCGCCAGCAGCTTGGGTTCAGTGACCGGGACTTACTCCTACGAGCAGTACTTC. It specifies CASSLGSVTGTYSYEQYF.

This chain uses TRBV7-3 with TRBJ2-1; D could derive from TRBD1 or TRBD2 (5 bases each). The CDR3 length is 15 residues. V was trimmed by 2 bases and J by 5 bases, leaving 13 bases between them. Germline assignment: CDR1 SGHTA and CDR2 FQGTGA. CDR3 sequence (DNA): TGTGCCAGCAGCTTAGGGACGCCCGGCAACAATGAGCAGTTCTTC. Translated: CASSLGTPGNNEQFF.

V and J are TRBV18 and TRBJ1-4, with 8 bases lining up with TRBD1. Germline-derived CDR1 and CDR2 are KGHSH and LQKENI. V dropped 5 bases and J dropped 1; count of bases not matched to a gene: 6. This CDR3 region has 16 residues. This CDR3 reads CASSAQGAGTNEKLFF. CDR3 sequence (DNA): TGTGCCAGCTCAGCTCAGGGGGCCGGAACTAATGAAAAACTGTTTTTT.

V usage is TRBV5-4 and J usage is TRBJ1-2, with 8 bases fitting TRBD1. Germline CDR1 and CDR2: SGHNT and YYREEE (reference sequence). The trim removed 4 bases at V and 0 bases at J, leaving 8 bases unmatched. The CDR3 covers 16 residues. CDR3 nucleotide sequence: TGTGCCAGCAGCCGACCCCAGGGGGCCCCTAACTATGGCTACACCTTC. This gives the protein CASSRPQGAPNYGYTF. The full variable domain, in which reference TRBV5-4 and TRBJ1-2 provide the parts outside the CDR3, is ETGVTQSPTHLIKTRGQQVTLRCSSQSGHNTVSWYQQALGQGPQFIFQYYREEENGRGNFPPRFSGLQFPNYSSELNVNALELDDSALYLCASSRPQGAPNYGYTFGSGTRLTVV.